This TCR beta chain is drawn from a study of relationships among human T cell subsets (dated by TCRdb to the early 2010s). About the study as a whole: Sequencing was performed on eight distinct blood T cell populations: pan T, CD8 cytotoxic, regulatory, Th1, Th2, naive plus transitional, activated and memory cells.

What the work shows at the level of the full study, not this receptor alone: The substantial sharing of CDR3s among Th1, Th2 and regulatory T cells was interpreted as suggesting that cell fate choices are stochastic. A CD4+CD8+ double-positive population could not be excluded by the bead-based sorting. While more than 60% of CD8+ cytotoxic sequences came from clones with more than 100 reads, the regulatory and Th2 subsets had few clones of that kind. No statistically significant differences in V, D and J usage, CDR3 length or N-nucleotide additions were observed among the seven subsets.

Libraries were constructed by multiplex PCR. These reads were obtained on a 454 GS FLX. TCR alpha and beta CDR3 regions were amplified from mRNA by semiquantitative ARM-PCR. In ARM-PCR, tagged nested gene-specific primers were used first, and communal superprimers then performed exponential amplification. Nested primers were removed by exonuclease before the second amplification round on first-round PCR products. The amplicons were sequenced on the 454 platform, a system that can rapidly sequence millions of DNA fragments without cloning bias. An effective read was defined as a read mappable to both V and J germline segments. In the original analysis: Reads were assigned to germline V, D and J segments with IRmap, which uses pyromap, a Smith-Waterman modification adapted to 454 sequencing errors. D-beta assignments were filtered using cutoffs set at the 99th percentile of alignment scores from simulated random sequences. CDR3 was defined as the amino acids between the conserved V-segment Y[YFLI]C motif and the J-segment [FW]GXGT motif. Repertoire diversity was estimated with a compound Poisson process model previously applied to large-scale EST data. A cross-contamination detection procedure was applied to argue against sample contamination as the source of shared CDR3s. TCRdb's own reprocessing of the public reads used fastp at Q25 and MiXCR and kept productive beta chains. When rows share a CDR3 protein, they turn into one entry using the most common DNA and genes. TCRdb's processing, not the authors' own work, is the source of the V and J calls. The sample yields about 5,500 distinct CDR3 sequences; 50% to 70% were counted once. The ten biggest clones cover under 65% of the sample.

To isolate CD8+ cytotoxic T cells, anti-CD4 multisort beads were first used for negative selection, and anti-CD8 beads were then used for positive selection. Miltenyi superparamagnetic beads coated with subset-specific monoclonal antibodies were used to isolate the T cell subsets. Every T cell population came from peripheral blood. Whole blood was subjected to Ficoll separation to obtain mononuclear cells, from which monocytes were subsequently depleted using anti-CD14 microbeads. Right after isolation, the cell populations were resuspended in RNAprotect reagent. Concerning this clonotype: What this receptor recognizes is not known. Base qualities are not at hand, and no much larger clone is one base apart.

The sample was CD8+ T cells sorted from blood. The sequence was collected from a man in his forties in good health.

The sequence in DNA is TGTGCCAGCAGCTTGGGACAACTAAACACTGAAGCTTTCTTT. It codes for CASSLGQLNTEAFF. This receptor chain uses TRBV11-2 and TRBJ1-1; TRBD1 is a possible D gene, resting on 6 matching bases. The CDR3, cysteine through phenylalanine, is 14 amino acids long. Of all the DNA, just the CDR3 is kept, 42 bases in frame from base 1. V drops 3 bases and J drops 2 bases, leaving 10 bases in between. Based on the germline V gene, the CDR1 and CDR2 sequences are SGHAT and FQNNGV.